Following are 28 T cell receptor beta chains from one sample sequenced in a study of breast tumors, draining lymph nodes, adjacent tissues (dated by TCRdb to about 2016). Lymph node samples came from the axillary draining lymph nodes of breast cancer patients. The protocol used for the library was multiplex PCR. Sequencing took place on an Illumina HiSeq 2000. TCRdb trimmed the raw reads at Q25, called clones with MiXCR and kept productive beta chains. Every CDR3 protein is listed once, alongside the most common genes and DNA of its rows. A total of around 100,000 distinct CDR3 sequences appear in this sample, around 20% of them only once. The biggest ten clones account for around 1.3% of the sample. The sample taken for sequencing was axillary lymph node tissue. The receptors were gathered from a female donor with breast cancer. Some clones in this sample may be carry-over from other donors' samples.

Concerning this clonotype: Given the absence of the conserved phenylalanine or tryptophan at the CDR3 end, a read error is likely. It is unclear where the CDR3 begins or ends on the DNA, so no DNA is shown, and the CDR3 is as TCRdb lists it. This chain joins TRBV11-3 and TRBJ1-2; the D call of TRBD1 is as the table states it, not checked on the DNA. The CDR3 is 17 amino acids long, termini counted. Germline loops: CDR1 SGHNT, CDR2 YENEEA. This CDR3 is CASSLPGQGGTRDGCTS.

This clonotype came up many times. The J gene is TRBJ2-1, the V gene TRBV11-3; 9 positions agree with TRBD2. In germline, CDR1 is SGHNT, CDR2 YENEEA. This CDR3 has 16 residues. V was pared by 0 bases and J by 2 bases, with 2 bases of the junction left unmatched. The CDR3 sequence is CASSLDGGGAYNEQFF. The CDR3 DNA is TGTGCCAGCAGCTTAGATGGCGGGGGGGCCTACAATGAGCAGTTCTTC.

This clonotype appeared many times. This sequence joins TRBV6-5 and TRBJ1-4; 7 nucleotides line up with TRBD1. J lost 7 bases, V lost 6 bases, and 5 bases had no gene match. The germline gives CDR1 MNHEY, CDR2 SVGAGI. The CDR3 sequence is 13 residues long. In DNA form, the CDR3 reads TGTGCCAGCAGGTCGACAGGGTTTGAAAAACTGTTTTTT. It translates to CASRSTGFEKLFF.

This clonotype was counted many times. This chain connects TRBV9 to TRBJ2-7; the D is unclear. The CDR3 covers 14 residues. In germline, CDR1 is SGDLS, CDR2 YYNGEE. Trimming left V 0 bases short and J 0 bases short, with 7 bases between. DNA for the CDR3: TGTGCCAGCAGCGTAGAGGGCGACTCCTACGAGCAGTACTTC. Translated, it gives CASSVEGDSYEQYF.

In its sample, this clonotype was seen many times. The rearrangement links TRBV4-1 to TRBJ1-5; 7 bases are a match to TRBD1. V lost 1 base, J lost 5 bases, and 5 bases stayed unmatched. The germline V gene has CDR1 MGHRA and CDR2 YSYEKL. The CDR3 consists of 15 residues. DNA for the CDR3: TGCGCCAGCAGCCAAGCAGGACAGGAAGATCAGCCCCAGCATTTT. It is translated as CASSQAGQEDQPQHF.

The genes are TRBV27 and TRBJ1-2, with 8 bases lining up with TRBD1. Germline V gives CDR1 MNHEY, CDR2 SMNVEV (reference sequence). Trimming took 6 bases from V and 4 from J; bases not matched to a gene: 16. The length of the CDR3 is 17 residues. The CDR3 reads CASRSRTGMGEGYGYTF. CDR3 DNA: TGTGCCAGCAGGTCACGGACAGGGATGGGTGAAGGCTATGGCTACACCTTC.

This clonotype was seen many times. The chain uses TRBV11-2 and TRBJ2-3; D gene ambiguous. This CDR3 is 15 amino acids long. The germline CDR1 and CDR2 sequences are SGHAT and FQNNGV. Trimming shortened V by 1 base and J by 6 bases, and 14 bases separated the two germline ends. The CDR3 DNA follows: TGTGCCAGCAGCTTAGGGGCTGGCCGCCAGGATACGCAGTATTTT. This encodes CASSLGAGRQDTQYF.

The V call is TRBV7-8, the J call TRBJ1-5; D is undetermined. The CDR3 has 15 amino acids. V lost 0 bases and J lost 5, with 11 bases in between. Germline lookup yields CDR1 SGHVS and CDR2 FQNEAQ. CDR3 region: CASSLAYRVDQPQHF. The CDR3 DNA reads TGTGCCAGCAGCTTAGCGTATAGGGTGGATCAGCCCCAGCATTTT.

As for this clonotype: Given a much more abundant clone one base away, this may be a read error. The chain carries TRBV5-1 and TRBJ2-2; 8 bases fit TRBD1. CDR1 is SGHRS, CDR2 YFSETQ, per germline. The CDR3 runs to 15 residues. The V and J ends lost 3 bases and 6 bases, in that order; junction bases with no gene match: 7. CDR3 coding DNA: TGCGCCAGCAGCTCGGACAGGGTCATCGCCGGGGAGCTGTTTTTT. Its translation: CASSSDRVIAGELFF. The variable domain in full, completed from reference TRBV5-1 and TRBJ2-2, reads KAGVTQTPRYLIKTRGQQVTLSCSPISGHRSVSWYQQTPGQGLQFLFEYFSETQRNKGNFPGRFSGRQFSNSRSEMNVSTLELGDSALYLCASSSDRVIAGELFFGEGSRLTVL.

This clonotype was counted at least ten times. The chain couples TRBV4-1 to TRBJ2-3; the D gene is possibly TRBD2 (6 bases). V was pared by 0 bases and J by 2 bases, with 12 bases between. CDR3 size: 16 residues. Germline assignment: CDR1 MGHRA and CDR2 YSYEKL. In nucleotides, the CDR3 is TGCGCCAGCAGCCAAGAGCCGTGGACTAACACAGATACGCAGTATTTT. Amino acids: CASSQEPWTNTDTQYF.

This clonotype was found many times. This chain uses TRBV29-1 with TRBJ2-3; maybe TRBD2 (6 bases). CDR1 is SQVTM, CDR2 ANQGSEA, per germline. Trimming removed 0 bases at V and 4 bases at J, with 14 bases between. The CDR3 spans 15 residues. CDR3 sequence reads: CSVEDWGGTADTQYF. In nucleotides, the CDR3 is TGCAGCGTTGAAGATTGGGGCGGGACGGCAGATACGCAGTATTTT.

This clonotype was recorded at least ten times. This chain connects TRBV4-1 to TRBJ1-6; D ambiguous. V was trimmed by 1 base and J by 10 bases, leaving 5 bases between them. CDR1 MGHRA and CDR2 YSYEKL come from the germline V gene. This CDR3 region has 12 residues. CDR3 sequence reads: CASSQGISPLHF. DNA for the CDR3: TGCGCCAGCAGCCAAGGAATATCACCCCTCCACTTT.

About this clonotype itself: At one end, the junction sequence differs from germline, possibly due to a read error. The chain employs TRBV28 and TRBJ1-4, with 9 bases fitting TRBD1. CDR3 size: 17 residues. In germline, CDR1 is MDHEN, CDR2 SYDVKM. CDR3 loop: CASSLYSLGTGREKLVF. DNA of the CDR3: TGTGCCAGCAGTTTATACTCACTAGGGACAGGGAGGGAAAAACTGGTTTTT.

The sample holds many counts of this clonotype. This chain links TRBV7-6 with TRBJ2-2; D uncertain. Germline assignment: CDR1 SGHVS and CDR2 FNYEAQ. Trimming stripped 0 bases from V and 4 bases from J, with 3 bases between. The CDR3 has 13 amino acids. CDR3 region: CASSLAVTGELFF. CDR3 DNA sequence: TGTGCCAGCAGCTTAGCGGTCACCGGGGAGCTGTTTTTT.

The J gene is TRBJ2-2, the V gene TRBV30, with D perhaps TRBD1 (8 bases). CDR3 length equals 15 residues. Germline V gives CDR1 GTSNPN, CDR2 SVGIG (reference sequence). The V end lost 5 bases, the J end lost 7 bases, and 20 bases lay between the germline ends. The CDR3 loop reads CAWRIGGTGNGELFF. In DNA form, the CDR3 reads TGTGCCTGGCGGATCGGGGGGACAGGCAACGGGGAGCTGTTTTTT.

This clonotype was observed at least ten times. This sequence joins TRBV12-3 or TRBV12-4 and TRBJ2-1; weak D call: TRBD2 (5 bases). CDR3 length: 15 residues. The ends were cut back, 6 bases at V and 0 bases at J, with 12 bases in the middle. In DNA form, the CDR3 reads TGTGCCAGCAGACAACAGCGGCGCTCCTACAATGAGCAGTTCTTC. Translation: CASRQQRRSYNEQFF.

This clonotype was counted only a few times. The CDR3 sequence: CASSARAGQINSGNTIYF. CDR3 coding DNA: TGTGCCAGCAGCGCCAGAGCGGGACAAATAAACTCTGGAAACACCATATATTTT. The genes are TRBV6-5 and TRBJ1-3; perhaps TRBD1 as D (6 bases). With 6 bases removed from V and 0 bases from J, the gap between germline ends came to 21 bases. The CDR3 contains 18 residues. Germline V gene sequence: CDR1 MNHEY, CDR2 SVGAGI.

This clonotype was counted many times. The rearrangement links TRBV3-1 to TRBJ2-7; no firm D call. The V gene's germline CDR1 is LGHDT and CDR2 YNNKEL (reference sequence). The CDR3 spans 12 residues. Trimming took off 5 bases at V and 3 bases at J, with 8 bases between the two ends. CDR3 nucleotide sequence: TGTGCCAGCAGCAAAAATAGCTACGAGCAGTACTTC. Its protein is CASSKNSYEQYF.

This clonotype has ten or more counts. The rearrangement joins TRBV5-4 to TRBJ2-3; TRBD2 matches 10 bases. The CDR3 extends over 17 amino acids. The V segment lost 2 bases and the J segment 0 bases; nucleotides outside the gene matches: 6. Germline loops: CDR1 SGHNT, CDR2 YYREEE (reference sequence). The CDR3 nucleotides are TGTGCCAGCAGCTTAGCAATAGCGGGGGGTAGCACAGATACGCAGTATTTT. Protein product: CASSLAIAGGSTDTQYF.

This clonotype was counted at least ten times. The chain joins TRBV14 to TRBJ2-1; 9 nucleotides match TRBD2. CDR3 length: 12 residues. CDR1 and CDR2 from the germline V gene are SGHDN and FVKESK. The trim removed 2 bases at V and 15 bases at J, leaving 5 bases unmatched. CDR3 nucleotides: TGTGCCAGCAGCCAACAAGGACTAGCGATGTTCTTC. This encodes CASSQQGLAMFF.

This rearrangement joins TRBV5-5 to TRBJ2-4; a possible D gene is TRBD2 (6 bases). Trimming took 0 bases from V and 3 from J, leaving 13 bases between them. Germline V gene data show CDR1 as SGHKS and CDR2 as YYEKEE (reference sequence). CDR3 size: 16 residues. The CDR3 nucleotides read TGTGCCAGCAGCTTGGCAGGAGGGAGGCTCAAAAACATTCAGTACTTC. Its translation: CASSLAGGRLKNIQYF.

This clonotype was seen at least ten times. This chain's CDR3 is CASSLSIRVGEETQYF. The CDR3 DNA reads TGTGCCAGCAGCTTGTCTATCAGGGTTGGGGAAGAGACCCAGTACTTC. J is TRBJ2-5 and V is TRBV5-5; D may be TRBD1 (5 bases). The V gene lost 1 base and the J gene lost 3 bases, with 16 bases spanning the gap. Germline V gene lookup returns CDR1 SGHKS and CDR2 YYEKEE (reference sequence). The CDR3 extends over 16 amino acids.

This clonotype was observed at least ten times. The chain recombines TRBV2 with TRBJ1-2; D call uncertain. The ends were cut back, 7 bases at V and 4 bases at J, with 16 bases in the middle. CDR1 is SNHLY and CDR2 is FYNNEI in the germline V gene. The CDR3 spans 14 residues. CDR3 sequence: CASKLGASAYGYTF. The CDR3 nucleotides are TGTGCCAGCAAGCTTGGAGCTTCCGCCTATGGCTACACCTTC. Based on the CDR3 plus reference TRBV2 and TRBJ1-2, the full variable domain is EPEVTQTPSHQVTQMGQEVILRCVPISNHLYFYWYRQILGQKVEFLVSFYNNEISEKSEIFDDQFSVERPDGSNFTLKIRSTKLEDSAMYFCASKLGASAYGYTFGSGTRLTVV.

This clonotype showed up many times. This sequence joins TRBV24-1 and TRBJ1-2, with 7 bases aligning to TRBD1. The V and J ends lost 5 bases and 4 bases, in that order; junction bases with no gene match: 9. The CDR3 covers 15 residues. Germline V gene lookup returns CDR1 KGHDR and CDR2 SFDVKD. DNA for the CDR3: TGTGCCACCAGTGCCCGACAGGGATCCGTCTATGGCTACACCTTC. Encoded protein: CATSARQGSVYGYTF.

Concerning this clonotype itself: This may stem from a read error, because a much larger clone lies one nucleotide away. The V gene is TRBV9, the J gene TRBJ2-1, with TRBD2 identical over 8 bases. The length of the CDR3 is 15 residues. CDR1 is SGDLS, CDR2 YYNGEE, per germline. The V and J ends lost 2 bases and 6 bases, in that order; junction bases with no gene match: 7. The CDR3 reads CASSVDPGRGNEQFF. CDR3 in DNA: TGTGCCAGCAGCGTGGACCCCGGGAGGGGCAATGAGCAGTTCTTC.

The table lists this clonotype with many counts. This sequence joins TRBV5-1 and TRBJ2-5, with 7 bases fitting TRBD1. This CDR3 spans 14 amino acids. Looked up from germline, CDR1 is SGHRS and CDR2 is YFSETQ. J lost 2 bases, V lost 4 bases, and 5 bases had no gene match. The CDR3 loop is CASSPMGQQETQYF. The CDR3 DNA reads TGCGCCAGCAGCCCGATGGGACAGCAAGAGACCCAGTACTTC.

This clonotype has ten or more counts. CDR3 sequence reads: CATSRQGLETQYF. CDR3 DNA: TGTGCCACCAGTCGACAGGGCTTAGAGACCCAGTACTTC. This chain joins TRBV24-1 and TRBJ2-5; 7 bases agree with TRBD1. Germline CDR1 is KGHDR and CDR2 is SFDVKD. With V trimmed by 6 bases and J by 4 bases, 4 bases remained unmatched. This CDR3 has 13 residues.

This clonotype was observed at least ten times. V is TRBV2 and J is TRBJ2-7; D is tentatively TRBD1 or TRBD2 (5 bases each). Trimming took off 3 bases at V and 2 bases at J, with 11 bases between the two ends. The CDR3 runs 14 residues. Germline V gene sequence: CDR1 SNHLY, CDR2 FYNNEI. The CDR3 sequence: CASSDARGTYEQYF. DNA for the CDR3: TGTGCCAGCAGTGATGCGAGGGGAACCTACGAGCAGTACTTC. The complete variable domain, with remaining parts taken from reference TRBV2 and TRBJ2-7, reads EPEVTQTPSHQVTQMGQEVILRCVPISNHLYFYWYRQILGQKVEFLVSFYNNEISEKSEIFDDQFSVERPDGSNFTLKIRSTKLEDSAMYFCASSDARGTYEQYFGPGTRLTVT.